This T cell receptor (beta chain) was captured by sequencing in a study of PD-1 blockade in classical Hodgkin lymphoma. Study-wide findings and caveats: Individuals who commenced nivolumab within less than 1 year of ASCT were excluded. Researchers reported that CD4+ TCR diversity, though not CD8+, rose significantly by C4D1.

CDR3 size: 14 residues. Germline loops: CDR1 LNHDA, CDR2 SQIVND (reference sequence). Trimming took 3 bases from V and 2 from J, leaving 8 bases between them. Assay used: immunoSEQ multiplex PCR; TCRdb lists only in-frame clones, some missing. The sample includes 29,000 or so clones, under 75% of them seen just once. Autologous stem cell transplantation was followed by relapse in every patient, and brentuximab vedotin exposure varied. The table lists this clone with a count of one. The antigen remains unidentified. The sequencing used peripheral blood mononuclear cells (PBMCs), collected before the second cycle of nivolumab. V usage is TRBV19 and J usage is TRBJ1-5, with D unclear. The sequence was obtained from a human donor with classical Hodgkin lymphoma. The DNA of the CDR3 is TGTGCCAGTAGTATCAAGGTGGGCAATCAGCCCCAGCATTTT. Its translation is CASSIKVGNQPQHF.